Below are 15 T cell receptor beta chains sequenced from a single sample in a study of T-cell reconstitution after alpha-beta-depleted transplantation in children. TCRbeta library preparation incorporated unique molecular identifiers. Each CDR3 protein gets one entry after TCRdb re-called the PCR reads with MiXCR. In the table there are 200,000 to 250,000 distinct CDR3 sequences, approximately 12% of which are singletons. The source material was PBMCs from the stem cell graft donor, sampled from the stem cell graft. The receptor set was obtained from a human donor who donated a stem cell graft to a child with acute lymphoblastic leukemia.

This clonotype was counted many times. The rearrangement joins TRBV7-9 to TRBJ2-7; D may correspond to TRBD1 or TRBD2 (6 bases each). This CDR3 comprises 15 residues. The V end was cut by 7 bases, the J end by 5 bases, with 21 bases between. Germline CDR1 is SEHNR and CDR2 is FQNEAQ (reference sequence). The CDR3 nucleotides are TGTGCCAGCACCCTGCCGGGGGCAAAGGGCCACGAGCAGTACTTC. Encoded protein: CASTLPGAKGHEQYF. The full variable domain, its missing parts supplied by reference TRBV7-9 and TRBJ2-7, is DTGVSQNPRHKITKRGQNVTFRCDPISEHNRLYWYRQTLGQGPEFLTYFQNEAQLEKSRLLSDRFSAERPKGSFSTLEIQRTEQGDSAMYLCASTLPGAKGHEQYFGPGTRLTVT.

At least ten counts were recorded for this clonotype. The chain couples TRBV10-3 to TRBJ2-5; D may be TRBD2 (5 bases). CDR3 size: 13 residues. The germline gives CDR1 ENHRY, CDR2 SYGVKD. The V gene lost 0 bases and the J gene lost 4 bases, with 6 bases spanning the gap. CDR3 coding DNA: TGTGCCATCAGTGAGTCCGGAGGAGAGACCCAGTACTTC. Protein product: CAISESGGETQYF.

The table lists this clonotype with many counts. This chain connects TRBV3-1 to TRBJ2-1; 9 nucleotides agree with TRBD2. This CDR3 spans 15 amino acids. Germline trimming cut 1 base from V and 5 bases from J; bases unmatched to any gene: 3. Germline CDR1 and CDR2: LGHDT and YNNKEL (reference sequence). The CDR3 loop is CASSQGAGGHNEQFF. The CDR3 DNA reads as TGTGCCAGCAGCCAAGGAGCGGGAGGTCACAATGAGCAGTTCTTC.

The chain is built from TRBV30 and TRBJ1-6; no firm D call. The germline V gene has CDR1 GTSNPN and CDR2 SVGIG (reference sequence). Trimming stripped 3 bases from V and 0 bases from J, with 9 bases between. This CDR3 is 15 amino acids long. CDR3 amino acids: CAWSATNSYNSPLHF. CDR3 DNA sequence: TGTGCCTGGAGCGCTACTAACTCCTATAATTCACCCCTCCACTTT.

This clonotype showed up many times. The chain carries TRBV7-2 and TRBJ2-4, with 8 bases identical to TRBD2. The CDR3 length is 17 residues. The junction had 8 bases not matched to a gene; V was cut back by 2 bases and J by 2 bases. Germline CDR1 SGHTA, CDR2 FQGNSA. DNA of the CDR3: TGTGCCAGCAGCTTATCCGGGAGGGCCGTGTCCAAAAACATTCAGTACTTC. This gives the protein CASSLSGRAVSKNIQYF.

This clonotype has a count of ten or more. The chain has TRBV9 and TRBJ1-1; possible D gene TRBD1, 6 bases. CDR1 SGDLS and CDR2 YYNGEE come from the germline V gene. Trimming took 4 bases from V and 4 from J, leaving 20 bases between them. The CDR3 extends over 16 amino acids. CDR3 loop: CASSPPQGRGGTEAFF. The CDR3 nucleotides are TGTGCCAGCAGCCCCCCCCAGGGCAGGGGAGGCACTGAAGCTTTCTTT.

The V gene is TRBV11-2, the J gene TRBJ2-7; 13 bases map to TRBD2. Trimming at V came to 2 bases and at J to 6 bases, leaving 16 bases not matched to a gene. This CDR3 comprises 19 residues. From germline, CDR1 is SGHAT and CDR2 FQNNGV. In DNA form, the CDR3 reads TGTGCCAGCAGCTTATATTCCCCTACTAGCGGGGGGGCTTTGCGCGAGCAGTACTTC. This encodes CASSLYSPTSGGALREQYF.

The table lists this clonotype with a few counts. This rearrangement joins TRBV20-1 to TRBJ1-2; D not resolved. Germline assignment: CDR1 DFQATT and CDR2 SNEGSKA (reference sequence). Trimming shortened V by 0 bases and J by 3 bases, and 11 bases separated the two germline ends. The CDR3 has 14 amino acids. CDR3 in DNA: TGCAGTGCTAGAGATCCAAAGGGTTACTATGGCTACACCTTC. It translates to CSARDPKGYYGYTF.

In its sample, this clonotype was seen many times. The V call is TRBV12-3 or TRBV12-4, the J call TRBJ1-5; 7 nucleotides line up with TRBD1. The CDR3 has 16 residues. J was trimmed by 5 bases and V by 7 bases; bases with no gene match: 14. In DNA, the CDR3 is TGTGCCAGCACTTACCTATCAGGGGGACGAGATCAGCCCCAGCATTTT. Its protein is CASTYLSGGRDQPQHF.

This clonotype was counted ten times or more. CDR3 amino acids: CASSSTTGAGNSPLHF. CDR3 coding DNA: TGTGCCAGCAGCTCAACTACAGGGGCTGGCAATTCACCCCTCCACTTT. This chain uses TRBV6-1 with TRBJ1-6; TRBD1 matches at 7 bases. This CDR3 region has 16 residues. Trimming at V came to 6 bases and at J to 7 bases, leaving 12 bases not matched to a gene. Per germline, CDR1 MNHNS and CDR2 SASEGT.

This clonotype has at least ten counts. The chain has TRBV6-1 and TRBJ1-1; D not certain. This CDR3 region has 11 residues. V was cut by 2 bases and J by 6 bases, with 4 bases left in between. The V gene's germline CDR1 is MNHNS and CDR2 SASEGT. The chain's CDR3 is CASSELAEAFF. CDR3 DNA: TGTGCCAGCAGTGAATTAGCTGAAGCTTTCTTT.

This clonotype was recorded at least ten times. The chain couples TRBV20-1 to TRBJ2-7, with 12 positions matching TRBD2. Looked up from germline, CDR1 is DFQATT and CDR2 is SNEGSKA (reference sequence). Trimming took 5 bases from V and 4 from J; bases not matched to a gene: 6. There are 14 residues in the CDR3. CDR3 DNA: TGCAGTGCTTCCCGGACTAGCGGGAAATACGAGCAGTACTTC. It encodes CSASRTSGKYEQYF.

In this sample, this clonotype turned up many times. The V gene is TRBV27, the J gene TRBJ2-7, with D possibly being TRBD2 (6 bases). This CDR3 contains 13 residues. Germline loops: CDR1 MNHEY, CDR2 SMNVEV (reference sequence). The V gene lost 7 bases and the J gene lost 3 bases, with 13 bases spanning the gap. The DNA for the CDR3 is TGTGCCAGCAACGGGGGAGTTCACTACGAGCAGTACTTC. Translating gives CASNGGVHYEQYF.

The sample holds many counts of this clonotype. This rearrangement joins TRBV15 to TRBJ2-1; D uncertain. In germline, CDR1 is LNHNV, CDR2 YYDKDF (reference sequence). CDR3 length: 14 residues. Trimming shortened V by 8 bases and J by 4 bases, and 15 bases separated the two germline ends. The CDR3 nucleotides read TGTGCCACCCGGAGTGGGGTCGGTTACAATGAGCAGTTCTTC. Translated: CATRSGVGYNEQFF.

The rearrangement links TRBV20-1 to TRBJ2-4, with D perhaps matching TRBD1 (6 bases). This CDR3 spans 14 amino acids. V was pared by 6 bases and J by 0 bases, with 12 bases between. CDR1 DFQATT and CDR2 SNEGSKA come from the germline V gene (reference sequence). The CDR3 region has the DNA TGCAGTGCCCGGGACACGGTAGCCAAAAACATTCAGTACTTC. Translated: CSARDTVAKNIQYF.